The 27 T cell receptor beta chains reported below all come from one sample, sequenced in a study of a mutant IDH1 vaccine in newly diagnosed glioma (dated by TCRdb to the early 2020s). The time point label for this specimen denotes: baseline, week 1 (first vaccination visit). Sample treatment or condition, as interpreted from the label and publication: pre-vaccination baseline after standard-of-care therapy. Library preparation employed the immunoSEQ multiplex PCR assay. Not all clones reach the TCRdb copy of this immuneACCESS table, which keeps in-frame sequences only. Checked studies attribute under half of the gap to unresolved V genes and leave the rest unexplained. This sample has 98,000 or so clones in its table, and approximately 90% of those were observed once. The top ten clones comprise 0.56% of the sample. Sequenced here: PBMCs, sampled from a glioma patient treated with radiotherapy, temozolomide or both. These receptors originate from a woman aged 45 to 65 with glioma.

The gene calls are TRBV5-1 and TRBJ2-7, with D possibly being TRBD1 or TRBD2 (5 bases each). The CDR3 has 16 amino acids. The V end lost 0 bases, the J end lost 2 bases, and 15 bases lay between the germline ends. CDR1 is SGHRS and CDR2 is YFSETQ in the germline V gene. The CDR3 DNA reads TGCGCCAGCAGCTTGGGGGGACCAACCCAAACCTACGAGCAGTACTTC. Protein sequence: CASSLGGPTQTYEQYF. The variable domain in full, completed from reference TRBV5-1 and TRBJ2-7, reads KAGVTQTPRYLIKTRGQQVTLSCSPISGHRSVSWYQQTPGQGLQFLFEYFSETQRNKGNFPGRFSGRQFSNSRSEMNVSTLELGDSALYLCASSLGGPTQTYEQYFGPGTRLTVT.

This clone has only one observation. The chain uses TRBV28 and TRBJ2-1; 9 nucleotides line up with TRBD2. The CDR3 covers 17 residues. Germline CDR1 and CDR2: MDHEN and SYDVKM. With 3 bases clipped from V and 7 bases from J, the junction kept 13 bases outside the gene matches. The CDR3 coding sequence is TGTGCCAGCAGTTTTTACGGCGGGAGGGCTCCCTCGAATGAGCAGTTCTTC. Translating gives CASSFYGGRAPSNEQFF.

V gene TRBV9 combines with J gene TRBJ1-3, with D uncertain. Per germline, CDR1 SGDLS and CDR2 YYNGEE. The V end was cut by 3 bases, the J end by 0 bases, with 13 bases between. The CDR3 totals 16 residues. CDR3 coding DNA: TGTGCCAGCAGCGGACATACACCGAGCTCTGGAAACACCATATATTTT. Protein: CASSGHTPSSGNTIYF.

The CDR3 sequence: CASSSGQGRNTEAFF. CDR3 DNA: TGTGCCAGCAGTTCGGGACAGGGTCGGAACACTGAAGCTTTCTTT. The chain combines TRBV27 with TRBJ1-1, with 9 bases aligning to TRBD1. The CDR3 length is 15 residues. Trimming cost V 4 bases and J 1 base; bases outside gene matches: 4. Germline CDR1 reads MNHEY; CDR2 reads SMNVEV (reference sequence).

The chain joins TRBV30 to TRBJ2-1, with 13 bases aligning to TRBD2. The CDR3 is 15 residues long. The V segment lost 2 bases and the J segment 5 bases; nucleotides outside the gene matches: 3. CDR1 and CDR2 (germline): GTSNPN, SVGIG (reference sequence). CDR3 in amino acids: CAWSKLAGGHNEQFF. The CDR3 DNA is TGTGCCTGGAGTAAACTAGCGGGAGGGCACAATGAGCAGTTCTTC.

The genes are TRBV30 and TRBJ1-5, with TRBD1 matching over 7 bases. The V segment lost 1 base and the J segment 0 bases; nucleotides outside the gene matches: 9. The CDR3 contains 17 residues. From germline, CDR1 is GTSNPN and CDR2 SVGIG (reference sequence). CDR3 residues: CAWSEVGQDLSNQPQHF. The DNA for the CDR3 is TGTGCCTGGAGTGAAGTTGGACAGGACCTTAGCAATCAGCCCCAGCATTTT.

The rearrangement joins TRBV6-5 to TRBJ1-2; the D is unclear. Germline V lookup: CDR1 MNHEY, CDR2 SVGAGI. The CDR3 covers 12 residues. Trimming pared 6 bases from V and 7 bases from J, leaving 12 bases between. The chain's CDR3 is CASSDMSPGYTF. CDR3 bases: TGTGCCAGCAGCGACATGTCCCCTGGCTACACCTTC.

As to this clone: At one end the junction does not follow the germline gene, possibly because of a read error. The rearrangement links TRBV10-1 to TRBJ2-5; 7 nucleotides align to TRBD1. CDR3 size: 13 residues. Germline lookup yields CDR1 WNHNN and CDR2 SYGVQD (reference sequence). CDR3 sequence: CVSSLGGRETQYF. In DNA, the CDR3 is TGCGTCAGCAGTTTAGGGGGCCGGGAGACCCAGTACTTC.

The chain joins TRBV5-1 to TRBJ2-7; the D is unclear. The CDR3 runs to 16 residues. From germline, CDR1 is SGHRS and CDR2 YFSETQ. With 0 bases removed from V and 0 bases from J, the gap between germline ends came to 13 bases. CDR3 loop: CASSLALGGPSYEQYF. The DNA of the CDR3 is TGCGCCAGCAGCTTGGCCCTAGGCGGACCCTCCTACGAGCAGTACTTC.

The chain uses TRBV18 and TRBJ2-7, with TRBD1 identical over 7 bases. V lost 0 bases, J lost 2 bases, and 4 bases stayed unmatched. Per the germline V gene, CDR1 is KGHSH and CDR2 is LQKENI. The CDR3 covers 15 residues. The CDR3 nucleotides are TGTGCCAGCTCACCACCGGGACAGCCCGCCTACGAGCAGTACTTC. Its protein product is CASSPPGQPAYEQYF.

This clone occurred a few times. V and J are TRBV2 and TRBJ1-5; 8 bases are shared with TRBD1. The CDR3 consists of 15 residues. Trimming took 6 bases from V and 7 from J; bases not matched to a gene: 11. CDR1 is SNHLY and CDR2 is FYNNEI in the germline V gene. The CDR3 protein is CASSADRGLGQPQHF. The CDR3 bases are TGTGCCAGCAGCGCTGACAGGGGCTTAGGCCAGCCCCAGCATTTT.

This CDR3 reads CASSHWTGTDTQYF. CDR3 DNA: TGTGCCAGCAGCCACTGGACGGGGACAGATACGCAGTATTTT. V usage is TRBV7-8 and J usage is TRBJ2-3; D might be TRBD2 (5 bases). The V end was cut by 5 bases, the J end by 3 bases, with 12 bases between. The CDR3 sequence is 14 residues long. Germline CDR1 is SGHVS and CDR2 is FQNEAQ.

In this sample, this clone turned up once. The chain carries TRBV10-3 and TRBJ1-5; D remains ambiguous. V shed 2 bases and J shed 2 bases, with 10 bases lying between them. The CDR3 is 15 residues long. The germline V gene has CDR1 ENHRY and CDR2 SYGVKD. The CDR3, as DNA: TGTGCCATCAGTGAGGGATCTAAGGGCAATCAGCCCCAGCATTTT. Its translation is CAISEGSKGNQPQHF.

V gene TRBV9 combines with J gene TRBJ1-1; no clear D. The CDR3 is 14 residues long. V lost 2 bases and J lost 0, with 8 bases in between. Germline CDR1 is SGDLS and CDR2 is YYNGEE. DNA of the CDR3: TGTGCCAGCAGCGTTTACGTTATGAACACTGAAGCTTTCTTT. Its translation: CASSVYVMNTEAFF.

The gene calls are TRBV28 and TRBJ1-4, with a weak D call TRBD1 (6 bases). Germline CDR1 and CDR2: MDHEN and SYDVKM. The CDR3 loop spans 16 amino acids. V lost 3 bases and J 4 bases, leaving 15 bases between the germline ends. The CDR3 DNA sequence: TGTGCCAGCAGTTTTCAAACAGGGTCGGATAATGAAAAACTGTTTTTT. It yields the protein CASSFQTGSDNEKLFF. Based on the CDR3 plus reference TRBV28 and TRBJ1-4, the full variable domain is DVKVTQSSRYLVKRTGEKVFLECVQDMDHENMFWYRQDPGLGLRLIYFSYDVKMKEKGDIPEGYSVSREKKERFSLILESASTNQTSMYLCASSFQTGSDNEKLFFGSGTQLSVL.

This chain links TRBV5-4 with TRBJ2-7, with D unresolved. This CDR3 is 11 amino acids long. V gave up 4 bases and J gave up 3 bases, with 5 bases separating them. Per germline, CDR1 SGHNT and CDR2 YYREEE (reference sequence). The CDR3 reads CASSHDYEQYF. For the CDR3, the DNA is TGTGCCAGCAGCCACGACTACGAGCAGTACTTC.

This chain links TRBV9 with TRBJ1-5; tentative D call: TRBD1 (6 bases). This CDR3 comprises 15 residues. V gave up 0 bases and J gave up 6 bases, with 13 bases separating them. CDR1 is SGDLS, CDR2 YYNGEE, per germline. The CDR3 DNA is TGTGCCAGCAGCGTAGGCGGGGGCGTGGGTCAGCCCCAGCATTTT. It codes for CASSVGGGVGQPQHF.

V gene TRBV6-5 combines with J gene TRBJ1-5; D gene uncertain. Germline loops: CDR1 MNHEY, CDR2 SVGAGI. The CDR3 is 14 residues long. Trimming pared 7 bases from V and 5 bases from J, leaving 15 bases between. The CDR3 coding sequence is TGTGCCAGCACTCAAAGGGAAGCATATCAGCCCCAGCATTTT. This encodes CASTQREAYQPQHF.

This clone has only one observation. The chain carries TRBV11-2 and TRBJ2-7; TRBD2 matches 11 bases. Trimming at V came to 0 bases and at J to 4 bases, leaving 14 bases not matched to a gene. CDR1 SGHAT and CDR2 FQNNGV come from the germline V gene. This CDR3 spans 19 amino acids. The CDR3: CASSLDSIGLAGFRYEQYF. DNA of the CDR3: TGTGCCAGCAGCTTAGATTCAATAGGACTAGCGGGTTTTCGGTACGAGCAGTACTTC.

The chain has TRBV19 and TRBJ1-2, with D maybe TRBD1 (6 bases). CDR1 LNHDA and CDR2 SQIVND come from the germline V gene (reference sequence). The CDR3 extends over 15 amino acids. V lost 6 bases, J lost 0 bases, and 14 bases lay in between. CDR3 region: CASSSPGHTNYGYTF. The CDR3 nucleotides read TGTGCCAGTAGCTCGCCGGGACATACTAACTATGGCTACACCTTC.

The chain combines TRBV10-2 with TRBJ2-6; weak D call: TRBD2 (5 bases). The CDR3 has 18 amino acids. CDR1 WSHSY and CDR2 SAAADI come from the germline V gene. Between the trimmed V and J ends, which lost 0 bases and 0 bases, there was a span of 12 bases. This chain's CDR3 is CASSESTKRVSGANVLTF. The CDR3 nucleotides read TGCGCCAGCAGTGAGTCTACGAAGAGGGTCTCTGGGGCCAACGTCCTGACTTTC.

This sequence joins TRBV11-3 and TRBJ1-1; D gene unclear. Trimming took off 0 bases at V and 3 bases at J, with 5 bases between the two ends. The length of the CDR3 is 13 residues. Germline CDR1 reads SGHNT; CDR2 reads YENEEA. The CDR3 DNA follows: TGTGCCAGCAGCTTAGATATGGACACTGAAGCTTTCTTT. This gives the protein CASSLDMDTEAFF.

The gene calls are TRBV9 and TRBJ1-5, with a weak D call TRBD1 (6 bases). The CDR3 totals 19 residues. CDR1 is SGDLS, CDR2 YYNGEE, per germline. V lost 0 bases and J lost 5, with 24 bases in between. The CDR3 reads CASSVEGLTGRKVDQPQHF. CDR3 DNA: TGTGCCAGCAGCGTAGAAGGACTAACAGGGAGGAAGGTAGATCAGCCCCAGCATTTT.

The chain has TRBV7-8 and TRBJ2-3, with D uncertain. V lost 2 bases and J 2 bases, leaving 11 bases between the germline ends. CDR3 length: 15 residues. Germline loops: CDR1 SGHVS, CDR2 FQNEAQ. This chain's CDR3 is CASSLLAAHTDTQYF. CDR3 DNA sequence: TGTGCCAGCAGCTTACTCGCGGCCCACACAGATACGCAGTATTTT.

The CDR3 DNA reads as TGTGCCACCTTAACCGGGACATCGTACAATGAGCAGTTCTTC. Amino acid sequence: CATLTGTSYNEQFF. This rearrangement joins TRBV10-3 to TRBJ2-1, with a weak D call TRBD1 (6 bases). The CDR3 totals 14 residues. Germline V gene data show CDR1 as ENHRY and CDR2 as SYGVKD. V was trimmed by 10 bases and J by 4 bases, leaving 17 bases between them.

The chain recombines TRBV25-1 with TRBJ2-3, with TRBD2 matching 11 bases. J was trimmed by 1 base and V by 5 bases; bases with no gene match: 2. The germline gives CDR1 MGHDK, CDR2 SYGVNS. CDR3 length equals 15 residues. For the CDR3, the DNA is TGTGCCAGCAGTAAACTAGCGGGGGGCACAGATACGCAGTATTTT. It translates to CASSKLAGGTDTQYF.

The chain is built from TRBV6-1 and TRBJ1-2, with D unresolved. The CDR3 is made up of 15 amino acids. The V and J ends lost 1 base and 3 bases respectively, with 12 bases between them. Germline CDR1 is MNHNS and CDR2 is SASEGT. CDR3 sequence reads: CASSEGLNRDYGYTF. The CDR3 DNA reads as TGTGCCAGCAGTGAAGGACTCAATCGGGACTATGGCTACACCTTC.